The clone carrying this TCR beta chain was picked up a small number of times. Its antigen is currently unknown. This sample is part of a study of shared clonotypes between healthy human individuals. Study-wide results and caveats: An expected dependence of interdonor clonotype sharing on sequencing depth was noted. There were few donors, and this limited the genetic and exposure-history diversity represented. Investigators collected only blood, and repertoires in tissues likely differ.

Sequencing used immunoSEQ multiplex PCR; TCRdb keeps in-frame clones, though not all of them. Altogether approximately 720,000 clones are present, less than 80% being singletons, with the ten largest covering approximately 2%. Germline CDR1 LNHDA, CDR2 SQIVND (reference sequence). The V end was cut by 6 bases, the J end by 8 bases, with 14 bases between. The CDR3 totals 12 residues. Recent acute infections and vaccinations were absent in the healthy HIV-negative adult donors. The sample was memory CD4+ T cells sorted from blood. As for subset: CD45RA-negative fraction. This chain uses TRBV19 with TRBJ2-7; D may be TRBD1 or TRBD2 (5 bases each). This receptor was identified in a woman between 25 and 40 years old in good health. This chain's CDR3 is CASSPPRGQQYF. DNA of the CDR3: TGTGCCAGTAGCCCCCCACGGGGCCAGCAGTACTTC.